The 16 T cell receptor beta chains below all came from one sample that was sequenced in a study of shared clonotypes between healthy human individuals. Profiling relied on immunoSEQ multiplex PCR, and the TCRdb table lists in-frame clones only, not all of them. The repertoire consists of 550,000 to 850,000 clones, with 72% occurring once and the leading ten covering roughly 1.8%. Sequences were obtained from memory CD4+ T cells sorted from blood. Subset given: CD45RA-negative fraction. These receptors came from a woman aged 25 to 39 in good health.

This clone has only a few counts. The gene calls are TRBV6-5 and TRBJ1-1; a possible D gene is TRBD1 (5 bases). The CDR3 is 15 amino acids. In germline, CDR1 is MNHEY, CDR2 SVGAGI. Between the trimmed V and J ends, which lost 5 bases and 5 bases, there was a span of 18 bases. CDR3 in amino acids: CASSLGPLRGTEAFF. The CDR3 nucleotides are TGTGCCAGCAGTCTGGGACCTCTCCGTGGGACTGAAGCTTTCTTT.

V gene TRBV2 combines with J gene TRBJ2-3; 8 bases agree with TRBD2. The trim removed 4 bases at V and 5 bases at J, leaving 8 bases unmatched. Germline assignment: CDR1 SNHLY and CDR2 FYNNEI. CDR3 size: 15 residues. The CDR3, as DNA: TGTGCCAGCAGTGGGACACTAGCGGAGGAAGATACGCAGTATTTT. Translating gives CASSGTLAEEDTQYF.

The chain is built from TRBV4-1 and TRBJ2-3; 9 bases line up with TRBD1. V gave up 0 bases and J gave up 2 bases; unmatched junction bases: 12. The CDR3 covers 19 residues. CDR1 and CDR2 from the germline V gene are MGHRA and YSYEKL. The CDR3 region is CASSQEDRGALPHTDTQYF. Written as DNA, the CDR3 is TGCGCCAGCAGCCAAGAGGACAGGGGAGCCTTACCCCACACAGATACGCAGTATTTT.

This chain connects TRBV14 to TRBJ1-2, with D unresolved. The CDR3 extends over 14 amino acids. Trimming shortened V by 2 bases and J by 8 bases, and 15 bases separated the two germline ends. Germline V gene lookup returns CDR1 SGHDN and CDR2 FVKESK. The CDR3 sequence: CASSQQAFSSGYTF. The CDR3, as DNA: TGTGCCAGCAGCCAACAGGCTTTTTCCTCCGGCTACACCTTC.

The chain uses TRBV18 and TRBJ2-7, with unresolved D. Trimming took 0 bases from V and 3 from J, leaving 9 bases between them. The CDR3 sequence is 14 residues long. Germline values: CDR1 KGHSH, CDR2 LQKENI. The CDR3 sequence is CASSPPGIVYEQYF. As DNA, the CDR3 is TGTGCCAGCTCACCACCCGGAATCGTCTACGAGCAGTACTTC.

This clone was detected only once. The chain uses TRBV25-1 and TRBJ2-3; 9 bases map to TRBD2. The germline V gene has CDR1 MGHDK and CDR2 SYGVNS. The length of the CDR3 is 16 residues. J lost 1 base, V lost 5 bases, and 7 bases had no gene match. The CDR3, as DNA: TGTGCCAGCAGTTTAGTGTTAGCGGGAGGCACAGATACGCAGTATTTT. Its protein product is CASSLVLAGGTDTQYF.

The gene calls are TRBV5-1 and TRBJ2-7; 7 positions agree with TRBD2. V lost 4 bases and J lost 3; bases outside the gene matches: 13. The CDR3 spans 16 residues. The germline V gene has CDR1 SGHRS and CDR2 YFSETQ. This CDR3 reads CASSTRLASYIYEQYF. For the CDR3, the DNA is TGCGCCAGCAGCACCCGACTAGCCTCCTACATCTACGAGCAGTACTTC.

CDR3 sequence reads: CASSIVSSNQPQHF. The CDR3 DNA is TGTGCCAGTAGTATCGTCTCTAGCAATCAGCCCCAGCATTTT. The V gene is TRBV19, the J gene TRBJ1-5; D is unclear. The V gene's germline CDR1 is LNHDA and CDR2 SQIVND (reference sequence). The CDR3 totals 14 residues. The ends were cut back, 3 bases at V and 0 bases at J, with 6 bases in the middle.

The table lists this clone with a count of one. The V call is TRBV5-4, the J call TRBJ2-7, with 12 positions matching TRBD2. Germline V gene lookup returns CDR1 SGHNT and CDR2 YYREEE (reference sequence). The CDR3 consists of 16 residues. V shed 4 bases and J 0 bases; nucleotides not matched to a gene: 5. This CDR3 reads CASSLGLAGSSYEQYF. CDR3 in DNA: TGTGCCAGCAGCCTAGGACTAGCGGGAAGCTCCTACGAGCAGTACTTC.

V is TRBV30 and J is TRBJ2-1, with TRBD2 matching 15 bases. With 1 base clipped from V and 6 bases from J, the junction kept 7 bases outside the gene matches. Germline V gives CDR1 GTSNPN, CDR2 SVGIG (reference sequence). The CDR3 runs 17 residues. For the CDR3, the DNA is TGTGCCTGGAGTGGGGGACTAGCGGGAGGTCACGCCAATGAGCAGTTCTTC. The encoded protein is CAWSGGLAGGHANEQFF.

The chain employs TRBV18 and TRBJ2-5; D may be TRBD2 (6 bases). Germline assignment: CDR1 KGHSH and CDR2 LQKENI. The V gene lost 2 bases and the J gene lost 0 bases, with 19 bases spanning the gap. The CDR3 extends over 18 amino acids. The CDR3 bases are TGTGCCAGCTCACCATTGAGTCTCCAGCGGGCAAACCAAGAGACCCAGTACTTC. Protein: CASSPLSLQRANQETQYF.

In regard to this clone: Different DNA sequences within this sample yield the same CDR3. The V and J genes are TRBV18 and TRBJ2-3; unclear D gene. CDR1 KGHSH and CDR2 LQKENI come from the germline V gene. CDR3 length equals 14 residues. Trimming took off 0 bases at V and 2 bases at J, with 6 bases between the two ends. CDR3 region: CASSPPVTTDTQYF. In DNA, the CDR3 is TGTGCCAGCTCACCACCTGTGACCACAGATACGCAGTATTTT.

The CDR3: CASSVSNQPQHF. The DNA of the CDR3 is TGTGCCAGCAGCGTAAGCAATCAGCCCCAGCATTTT. The V call is TRBV7-2, the J call TRBJ1-5, with no clear D. The V gene lost 5 bases and the J gene lost 1 base, with 3 bases spanning the gap. Germline CDR1 is SGHTA and CDR2 is FQGNSA. The CDR3 sequence is 12 residues long.

The chain links TRBV9 to TRBJ2-3; D gene ambiguous. Per the germline V gene, CDR1 is SGDLS and CDR2 is YYNGEE. Trimming cost V 0 bases and J 2 bases, with 7 bases left between them. The CDR3 runs 14 residues. CDR3 coding DNA: TGTGCCAGCAGCGTAGACCGCGACACAGATACGCAGTATTTT. This encodes CASSVDRDTDTQYF.

The rearrangement links TRBV4-1 to TRBJ1-3; D remains ambiguous. The CDR3 is 13 residues long. Germline CDR1 MGHRA, CDR2 YSYEKL. Trimming stripped 3 bases from V and 5 bases from J, with 8 bases between. The DNA for the CDR3 is TGCGCCAGCAGCCATCTCCCACGAAACACCATATATTTT. It encodes CASSHLPRNTIYF.

The V gene is TRBV10-3, the J gene TRBJ2-6; D is unclear. Germline assignment: CDR1 ENHRY and CDR2 SYGVKD. With 4 bases removed from V and 2 bases from J, the gap between germline ends came to 3 bases. The length of the CDR3 is 13 residues. This CDR3 reads CAISAPGANVLTF. The CDR3 coding sequence is TGTGCCATCAGTGCCCCTGGGGCCAACGTCCTGACTTTC.